This T cell receptor (beta chain) was sequenced during a study of shared clonotypes between healthy human individuals. CD4+ cells underwent separation, giving CD45RA+ naive and CD45RA-negative memory subsets. Source study methods: There were no quality scores in the junction-only immunoSEQ sequences, so filtering differed. Assay: immunoSEQ multiplex PCR; the TCRdb copy retains only in-frame clones and omits some. V and J calls and clone size are as listed in that table; D and trimming were resolved from the DNA. The sample shows some 1,400,000 clones, about 96% of them seen only once. V lost 5 bases to trimming and J lost 4 bases; unmatched junction nucleotides: 5. The CDR3 covers 15 residues. The V gene's germline CDR1 is KGHSH and CDR2 LQKENI.

The TCR was taken from a man under 40 in good health. Specimen: naive CD4+ T cells sorted from blood. Noted subset: CD45RA+ positively selected. V gene TRBV18 combines with J gene TRBJ2-1, with 10 bases fitting TRBD2. The CDR3 nucleotides read TGTGCCAGCTCATACGGGACTAGCGAGTACAATGAGCAGTTCTTC. Protein sequence: CASSYGTSEYNEQFF.